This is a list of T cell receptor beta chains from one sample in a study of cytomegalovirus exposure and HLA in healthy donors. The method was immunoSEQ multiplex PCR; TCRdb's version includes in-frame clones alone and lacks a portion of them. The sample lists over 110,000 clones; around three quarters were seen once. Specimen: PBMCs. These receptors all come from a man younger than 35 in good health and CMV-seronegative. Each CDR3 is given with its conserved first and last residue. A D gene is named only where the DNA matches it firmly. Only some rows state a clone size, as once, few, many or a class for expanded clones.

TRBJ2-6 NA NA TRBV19 CASSMGVNGANVLTF TGTGCCAGTAGTATGGGAGTAAATGGGGCCAACGTCCTGACTTTC
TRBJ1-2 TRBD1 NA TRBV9 CASSVKQGAWNYGYTF TGTGCCAGCAGTGTTAAACAGGGGGCTTGGAACTATGGCTACACCTTC
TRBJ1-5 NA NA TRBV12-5 CASGFLAGAQPQHF NA
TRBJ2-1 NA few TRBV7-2 CASSSPTGYEQFF TGTGCCAGCAGCTCCCCCACAGGTTACGAGCAGTTCTTC
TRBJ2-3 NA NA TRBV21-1 CASCSTGDCTDTQYF TGTGCCAGTTGCTCCACAGGAGATTGCACAGATACGCAGTATTTT
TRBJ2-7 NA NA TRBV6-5 CASSYSQGGSYEQYF TGTGCCAGCAGTTACTCACAGGGAGGGTCCTACGAGCAGTACTTC
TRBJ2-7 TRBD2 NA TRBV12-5 CASGLVPWTSGPGQQYF TGTGCTAGTGGTTTGGTACCCTGGACTAGCGGGCCGGGACAGCAGTACTTC
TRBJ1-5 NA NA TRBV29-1 CSVELGANQPQHF TGCAGCGTTGAACTAGGGGCCAATCAGCCCCAGCATTTT
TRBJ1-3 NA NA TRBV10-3 CAISESGGPSSGNTIYF TGTGCCATCAGTGAGTCGGGGGGGCCAAGCTCTGGAAACACCATATATTTT
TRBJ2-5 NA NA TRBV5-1 CASSSQWPGQETQYF TGCGCCAGCAGCTCTCAGTGGCCGGGTCAAGAGACCCAGTACTTC
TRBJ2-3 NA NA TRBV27 CASSFGRNTDTQYF TGTGCCAGCAGTTTTGGGAGAAACACAGATACGCAGTATTTT
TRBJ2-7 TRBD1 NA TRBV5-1 CASSQGASYEQYF TGCGCCAGCAGCCAGGGGGCGTCCTACGAGCAGTACTTC
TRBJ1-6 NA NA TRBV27 CASSSYDRSNNSPLHF TGTGCCAGCAGTTCCTATGACAGATCCAATAATTCACCCCTCCACTTT
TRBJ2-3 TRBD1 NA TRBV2 CASSRTGSTDTQYF TGTGCCAGCAGTCGGACAGGGAGCACAGATACGCAGTATTTT
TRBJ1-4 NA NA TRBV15 CATSRGLTGRTNEKLFF TGTGCCACCAGCAGGGGACTAACAGGGAGAACTAATGAAAAACTGTTTTTT
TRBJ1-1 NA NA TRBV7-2 CASSSEPRGTEAFF TGTGCCAGCAGCTCCGAACCGAGAGGCACTGAAGCTTTCTTT
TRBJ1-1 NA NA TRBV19 CASSISRWFIGGQNTEAFF TGTGCCAGTAGTATTTCGCGGTGGTTCATTGGGGGCCAGAACACTGAAGCTTTCTTT
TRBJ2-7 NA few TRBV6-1 CASSEGHEQYF TGTGCCAGCAGTGAGGGGCACGAGCAGTACTTC
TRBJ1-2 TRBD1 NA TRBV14 CASSLRQGHGYTF TGTGCCAGCAGTTTAAGACAGGGTCATGGCTACACCTTC
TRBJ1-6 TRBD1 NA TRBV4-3 CASSPREGQGSPLHF TGCGCCAGCAGCCCCAGAGAAGGACAGGGAAGTCCCCTCCACTTT
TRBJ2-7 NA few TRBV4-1 CASSYKPTESYEQYF TGCGCCAGCAGCTACAAACCGACTGAATCCTACGAGCAGTACTTC
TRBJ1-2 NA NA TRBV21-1 CASSKARGSEGPYGYTF TGTGCCAGCAGCAAAGCGCGGGGTTCAGAGGGGCCCTATGGCTACACCTTC
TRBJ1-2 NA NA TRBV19 CARPPGLSGGYTF TGTGCCAGACCTCCCGGCCTTTCGGGAGGCTACACCTTC
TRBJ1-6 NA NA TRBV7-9 CSSSPSSSSYNSPLHF TGTTCCAGCAGCCCTTCATCGAGCTCCTATAATTCACCCCTCCACTTT
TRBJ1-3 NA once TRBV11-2 CASSSLKISGNTIYF TGTGCCAGCAGCTCACTTAAGATCTCTGGAAACACCATATATTTT
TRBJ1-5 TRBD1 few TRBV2 CASSATGGGNQPQHF TGTGCCAGCAGTGCAACAGGGGGGGGCAATCAGCCCCAGCATTTT
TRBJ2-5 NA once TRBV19 CASSIDSAGAGETQYF TGTGCCAGTAGTATAGATTCTGCGGGGGCCGGGGAGACCCAGTACTTC
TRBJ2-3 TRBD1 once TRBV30 CAWSVQGLRGRLDF TGTGCCTGGAGTGTACAGGGCCTCAGGGGGCGGTTGGATTTT
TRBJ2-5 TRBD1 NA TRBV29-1 CSVEKGTGTGTETQYF TGCAGCGTTGAAAAAGGAACCGGGACAGGGACCGAGACCCAGTACTTC
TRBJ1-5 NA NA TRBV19 CASSIETEPRQPQHF TGTGCCAGTAGTATCGAAACAGAGCCACGTCAGCCCCAGCATTTT
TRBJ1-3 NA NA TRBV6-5 CASSSETGFPGNTIYF TGTGCCAGCAGTTCGGAAACAGGGTTCCCTGGAAACACCATATATTTT
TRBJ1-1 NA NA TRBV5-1 CASSLPGNTEAFF TGCGCCAGCAGCCTCCCGGGGAACACTGAAGCTTTCTTT
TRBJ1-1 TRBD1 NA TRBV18 CASSPQQGAGLNTEAFF TGTGCCAGCTCACCACAACAGGGGGCAGGATTGAACACTGAAGCTTTCTTT
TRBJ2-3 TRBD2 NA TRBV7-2 CASSPQRSGAHTDTQYF TGTGCCAGCAGCCCTCAAAGGAGCGGGGCTCACACAGATACGCAGTATTTT
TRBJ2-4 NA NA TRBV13 CASSLKGGNHLGKNIQYF TGTGCCAGCAGCTTAAAGGGGGGGAACCATTTAGGCAAAAACATTCAGTACTTC
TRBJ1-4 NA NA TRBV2 CASSGWGGGEKLFF TGTGCCAGCAGTGGTTGGGGAGGTGGTGAAAAACTGTTTTTT
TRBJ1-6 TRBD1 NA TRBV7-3 CASSSTGNSPLHF TGTGCCAGCAGCTCGACAGGGAATTCACCCCTCCACTTT
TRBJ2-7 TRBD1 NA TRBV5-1 CASSTEKYRGNYEQYF TGCGCCAGCAGCACAGAGAAATACAGGGGGAACTACGAGCAGTACTTC
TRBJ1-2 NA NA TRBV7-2 CASSLATGIRTNYGYTF TGTGCCAGCAGCTTAGCCACAGGGATCAGAACTAACTATGGCTACACCTTC
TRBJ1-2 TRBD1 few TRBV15 CATSRAGTGDYTF TGTGCCACCAGCAGAGCTGGGACAGGGGACTACACCTTC
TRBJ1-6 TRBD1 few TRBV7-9 CASSRGGQGNSPLHF TGTGCCAGCAGTCGGGGGGGACAGGGTAATTCACCCCTCCACTTT
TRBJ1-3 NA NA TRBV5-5 CASADRPSGNTIYF TGTGCCAGTGCTGACAGGCCCTCTGGAAACACCATATATTTT
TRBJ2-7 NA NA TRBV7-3 CASSLFRGANYEQYF TGTGCCAGCAGCCTGTTCCGGGGGGCGAACTACGAGCAGTACTTC
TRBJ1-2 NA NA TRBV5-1 CASSLGDASNYGYTF TGCGCCAGCAGCTTGGGTGATGCCAGTAACTATGGCTACACCTTC
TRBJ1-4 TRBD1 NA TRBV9 CASSVAGTGNEKLFF TGTGCCAGCAGCGTAGCTGGGACAGGTAATGAAAAACTGTTTTTT
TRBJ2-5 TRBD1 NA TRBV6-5 CASPQGQGGETQYF TGTGCCAGCCCCCAAGGACAGGGTGGAGAGACCCAGTACTTC
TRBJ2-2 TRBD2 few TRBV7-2 CASSLVYRGGANTGELFF TGTGCCAGCAGCTTAGTGTATCGGGGGGGGGCCAACACCGGGGAGCTGTTTTTT
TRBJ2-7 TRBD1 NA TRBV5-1 CASSPGQGSSYEQYF TGCGCCAGCAGCCCAGGACAGGGGAGCTCCTACGAGCAGTACTTC
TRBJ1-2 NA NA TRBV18 CASSLPKRAYGYTF TGTGCCAGCTCACTCCCAAAGAGGGCCTATGGCTACACCTTC
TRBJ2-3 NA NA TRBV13 CASSLGQGRTDTQYF TGTGCCAGCAGCTTAGGCCAGGGTAGAACAGATACGCAGTATTTT
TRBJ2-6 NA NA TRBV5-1 CASSLAGANVLTF TGCGCCAGCAGCCTCGCTGGGGCCAACGTCCTGACTTTC
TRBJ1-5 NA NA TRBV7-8 CASSLTRAHSNQPQHF TGTGCCAGCAGCTTAACCAGGGCACATAGCAATCAGCCCCAGCATTTT